A single sample gave rise to the 6 T cell receptor beta chains below, sequenced in a study of blood T cell repertoires in COVID-19. This table comes from immunoSEQ multiplex PCR, and its TCRdb copy is limited to in-frame clones, with some not included. This table has some 170,000 clones, roughly 90% appearing once. The sequenced sample was peripheral blood. The receptors were sampled from a man aged 55 to 70 with active or convalescent COVID-19.

This clone was seen a single time. The V and J genes are TRBV7-9 and TRBJ1-1; 7 bases line up with TRBD1. The germline V gene encodes CDR1 SEHNR and CDR2 FQNEAQ (reference sequence). The CDR3 consists of 16 residues. Germline trimming cut 5 bases from V and 4 bases from J; bases unmatched to any gene: 13. CDR3 coding DNA: TGTGCCAGCAGCCCGCCCCGACAGGGCCCGAGCACTGAAGCTTTCTTT. Protein sequence: CASSPPRQGPSTEAFF.

This chain connects TRBV5-1 to TRBJ1-2; D not certain. Trimming stripped 1 base from V and 3 bases from J, with 10 bases between. This CDR3 comprises 14 residues. Germline assignment: CDR1 SGHRS and CDR2 YFSETQ. The CDR3 loop reads CASSLSRWDYGYTF. CDR3 nucleotide sequence: TGCGCCAGCAGCTTGTCCAGGTGGGACTATGGCTACACCTTC.

The chain recombines TRBV27 with TRBJ1-2; D gene ambiguous. V shed 4 bases and J shed 2 bases, with 8 bases lying between them. The length of the CDR3 is 13 residues. The V gene's germline CDR1 is MNHEY and CDR2 SMNVEV (reference sequence). Here the CDR3 reads CASSSTRNYGYTF. In DNA form, the CDR3 reads TGTGCCAGCAGTTCGACAAGGAACTATGGCTACACCTTC.

The rearrangement uses TRBV6-6 and TRBJ2-7, with 8 bases aligning to TRBD1. V gave up 7 bases and J gave up 3 bases; unmatched junction bases: 11. Germline V gene data show CDR1 as MNHNY and CDR2 as SVGAGI (reference sequence). This CDR3 is 15 amino acids long. CDR3 in amino acids: CASTANVDRGYEQYF. Written as DNA, the CDR3 is TGTGCCAGCACCGCCAACGTCGACAGGGGCTACGAGCAGTACTTC.

This clone has just a few counts. The rearrangement links TRBV9 to TRBJ1-1; unclear D gene. The V gene's germline CDR1 is SGDLS and CDR2 YYNGEE. This CDR3 has 13 residues. Trimming took off 1 base at V and 4 bases at J, with 8 bases between the two ends. This CDR3 reads CASSVLRGTEAFF. CDR3 in DNA: TGTGCCAGCAGCGTACTCCGGGGCACTGAAGCTTTCTTT.

The rearrangement links TRBV4-1 to TRBJ1-6; TRBD1 might be the D (6 bases). Germline V CDR1 and CDR2: MGHRA, YSYEKL. The V and J ends lost 1 base and 8 bases respectively, with 15 bases between them. This CDR3 has 16 residues. The CDR3 spells CASSQVADSVYSPLHF. The CDR3 DNA reads as TGCGCCAGCAGCCAAGTGGCGGACAGCGTCTATTCACCCCTCCACTTT.